A single sample gave rise to the 23 T cell receptor beta chains below, sequenced in a study of cytomegalovirus exposure and HLA in healthy donors. A multiplex PCR was run with 60 Vbeta primers and 13 Jbeta primers. The assay was immunoSEQ multiplex PCR, and TCRdb's table has in-frame clones only and misses some. The sample lists approximately 280,000 clones, approximately 90% occurring once. Sequenced: PBMCs. These receptors came from a man between 40 and 49 years old in good health and CMV-seropositive.

The rearrangement joins TRBV28 to TRBJ2-7; 8 nucleotides line up with TRBD1. Trimming at V came to 3 bases and at J to 1 base, leaving 5 bases not matched to a gene. The length of the CDR3 is 15 residues. Looked up from germline, CDR1 is MDHEN and CDR2 is SYDVKM. CDR3: CASSFPGQVSYEQYF. DNA for the CDR3: TGTGCCAGCAGTTTCCCGGGACAGGTGTCCTACGAGCAGTACTTC.

J is TRBJ2-2 and V is TRBV5-1, with 14 bases lining up with TRBD2. Per the germline V gene, CDR1 is SGHRS and CDR2 is YFSETQ. With V trimmed by 3 bases and J by 7 bases, 5 bases remained unmatched. CDR3 length: 16 residues. The DNA of the CDR3 is TGCGCCAGCAGCTCCCCGGGACTAGCGGGAGTCGGGGAGCTGTTTTTT. Amino acid sequence: CASSSPGLAGVGELFF. The full variable domain, completed using reference TRBV5-1 and TRBJ2-2, is KAGVTQTPRYLIKTRGQQVTLSCSPISGHRSVSWYQQTPGQGLQFLFEYFSETQRNKGNFPGRFSGRQFSNSRSEMNVSTLELGDSALYLCASSSPGLAGVGELFFGEGSRLTVL.

The chain uses TRBV27 and TRBJ2-5; tentatively, D is TRBD2 (5 bases). Looked up from germline, CDR1 is MNHEY and CDR2 is SMNVEV (reference sequence). The ends were cut back, 3 bases at V and 4 bases at J, with 9 bases in the middle. This CDR3 is built from 13 residues. Written as DNA, the CDR3 is TGTGCCAGCAGTTTTAACCGGGGAGAGACCCAGTACTTC. It yields the protein CASSFNRGETQYF.

The rearrangement links TRBV9 to TRBJ1-1; TRBD1 matches at 11 bases. J was trimmed by 5 bases and V by 4 bases; bases with no gene match: 10. CDR1 SGDLS and CDR2 YYNGEE come from the germline V gene. This CDR3 is 16 amino acids long. CDR3: CASSFSRTGGWTEAFF. The CDR3 coding sequence is TGTGCCAGCAGCTTTTCTCGGACAGGGGGCTGGACTGAAGCTTTCTTT.

This clone was seen a few times. This chain joins TRBV5-1 and TRBJ1-1, with a possible D match to TRBD1 (5 bases). The CDR3 has 13 residues. V was pared by 2 bases and J by 1 base, with 6 bases between. Germline values: CDR1 SGHRS, CDR2 YFSETQ. In nucleotides, the CDR3 is TGCGCCAGCAGCTTTGGACAGAACACTGAAGCTTTCTTT. Residues: CASSFGQNTEAFF.

V usage is TRBV28 and J usage is TRBJ1-4, with 9 bases aligning to TRBD1. The junction had 7 bases not matched to a gene; V was cut back by 9 bases and J by 5 bases. Germline assignment: CDR1 MDHEN and CDR2 SYDVKM. The CDR3 runs 14 residues. The chain's CDR3 is CASTRTGENEKLFF. The CDR3, as DNA: TGTGCCAGTACTAGGACAGGGGAAAATGAAAAACTGTTTTTT.

The chain combines TRBV30 with TRBJ1-2; 7 positions match TRBD1. Germline trimming cut 1 base from V and 3 bases from J; bases unmatched to any gene: 2. This CDR3 region has 13 residues. The V gene's germline CDR1 is GTSNPN and CDR2 SVGIG (reference sequence). The DNA of the CDR3 is TGTGCCTGGAGTGACAGGGGCGACTATGGCTACACCTTC. It yields the protein CAWSDRGDYGYTF.

V usage is TRBV27 and J usage is TRBJ2-1, with 9 positions matching TRBD1. CDR1 is MNHEY and CDR2 is SMNVEV in the germline V gene (reference sequence). There are 16 residues in the CDR3. V was clipped by 5 bases and J by 7 bases; unmatched bases: 12. CDR3 protein: CASSAPGTGIFNEQFF. The CDR3 DNA reads TGTGCCAGCAGTGCCCCCGGGACAGGGATCTTTAATGAGCAGTTCTTC.

The chain joins TRBV30 to TRBJ2-7, with 8 bases aligning to TRBD2. Germline assignment: CDR1 GTSNPN and CDR2 SVGIG (reference sequence). There are 13 residues in the CDR3. Trimming took 3 bases from V and 6 from J; bases not matched to a gene: 7. The CDR3 protein is CAWRPRGAPEQYF. In DNA, the CDR3 is TGTGCCTGGAGGCCGCGGGGGGCGCCCGAGCAGTACTTC.

J is TRBJ2-7 and V is TRBV6-1; 14 bases are a match to TRBD2. This CDR3 is 16 amino acids long. J lost 7 bases, V lost 4 bases, and 9 bases had no gene match. From germline, CDR1 is MNHNS and CDR2 SASEGT. CDR3 nucleotides: TGTGCCAGCAGTGGAGGGGGGACTAGCGGGAGTGTTGAGCAGTACTTC. Translating gives CASSGGGTSGSVEQYF.

As to this clone: Other DNA sequences in the sample encode the same CDR3. V gene TRBV9 combines with J gene TRBJ2-7, with D hard to call. The CDR3 runs 14 residues. V was shortened by 0 bases and J by 0 bases, with 7 bases between the two germline ends. Germline V gives CDR1 SGDLS, CDR2 YYNGEE. CDR3 bases: TGTGCCAGCAGCGTAGGGGCCACCTCCTACGAGCAGTACTTC. Protein: CASSVGATSYEQYF. The entire variable domain, with the rest obtained from reference TRBV9 and TRBJ2-7, is as follows: DSGVTQTPKHLITATGQRVTLRCSPRSGDLSVYWYQQSLDQGLQFLIQYYNGEERAKGNILERFSAQQFPDLHSELNLSSLELGDSALYFCASSVGATSYEQYFGPGTRLTVT.

The chain combines TRBV13 with TRBJ1-6; D is perhaps TRBD1 (6 bases). The V end lost 5 bases, the J end lost 10 bases, and 15 bases lay between the germline ends. Germline V CDR1 and CDR2: PRHDT, FYEKMQ (reference sequence). This CDR3 spans 14 amino acids. In nucleotides, the CDR3 is TGTGCCAGCAGCCCCCGACAGGAGTACTCACCCCTCCACTTT. This encodes CASSPRQEYSPLHF.

This chain uses TRBV5-1 with TRBJ1-1; maybe TRBD1 (6 bases). V was cut by 1 base and J by 4 bases, with 14 bases left in between. CDR3 length equals 15 residues. CDR1 and CDR2 (germline): SGHRS, YFSETQ. The CDR3, as DNA: TGCGCCAGCAGCTTGATCAGAACAGGGACCACTGAAGCTTTCTTT. It yields the protein CASSLIRTGTTEAFF.

This sequence joins TRBV4-3 and TRBJ2-5, with 8 bases fitting TRBD1. The end of the DNA is better explained by TRBJ2-7, so the J call may be wrong. The CDR3 runs to 15 residues. In germline, CDR1 is LGHNA, CDR2 YSLEER. In nucleotides, the CDR3 is TGCGCCAGCAGCCAAGGGGGGACAGGAGGTTACGAGCAGTACTTC. Its translation is CASSQGGTGGYEQYF.

The chain is built from TRBV2 and TRBJ1-1; perhaps TRBD1 as D (5 bases). Trimming left V 6 bases short and J 5 bases short, with 16 bases between. Germline assignment: CDR1 SNHLY and CDR2 FYNNEI. The length of the CDR3 is 14 residues. The CDR3 region is CASSRNGGRTEAFF. In nucleotides, the CDR3 is TGTGCCAGCAGCAGAAACGGGGGTAGGACTGAAGCTTTCTTT.

This clone was picked up one time. J is TRBJ2-1 and V is TRBV29-1; TRBD2 aligns across 9 bases. V gave up 7 bases and J gave up 2 bases; unmatched junction bases: 3. The CDR3 consists of 13 residues. In germline, CDR1 is SQVTM, CDR2 ANQGSEA. Here the CDR3 reads CSALAGAYNEQFF. The CDR3 region has the DNA TGCAGCGCTTTAGCGGGAGCCTACAATGAGCAGTTCTTC.

This sequence joins TRBV9 and TRBJ1-2; D is perhaps TRBD1 (5 bases). Germline CDR1 and CDR2: SGDLS and YYNGEE. CDR3 length: 16 amino acids. Trimming pared 0 bases from V and 4 bases from J, leaving 16 bases between. CDR3 nucleotide sequence: TGTGCCAGCAGCGTAGGAGCGGGGGGGGTCAGCTATGGCTACACCTTC. This translates into CASSVGAGGVSYGYTF.

The chain links TRBV9 to TRBJ2-1; 13 bases align to TRBD2. This CDR3 is built from 16 residues. J was trimmed by 9 bases and V by 3 bases; bases with no gene match: 9. Germline V gives CDR1 SGDLS, CDR2 YYNGEE. CDR3 sequence (DNA): TGTGCCAGCAGCGGGTTACTAGCGGGAGGGCCTTTTGAGCAGTTCTTC. Protein sequence: CASSGLLAGGPFEQFF.

The V call is TRBV7-8, the J call TRBJ1-5; maybe TRBD1 (6 bases). Deletions cut 1 base from V and 1 base from J, with 11 bases between. The CDR3 runs to 16 residues. CDR1 is SGHVS and CDR2 is FQNEAQ in the germline V gene. This CDR3 is CASSLGGRGSNQPQHF. The CDR3 bases are TGTGCCAGCAGCTTAGGGGGCAGGGGAAGCAATCAGCCCCAGCATTTT.

This chain joins TRBV5-1 and TRBJ2-4; 7 nucleotides agree with TRBD1. After removal of 4 bases from V and 2 bases from J, the junction contained 6 bases not matched to a gene. Germline V gene lookup returns CDR1 SGHRS and CDR2 YFSETQ. The CDR3 is 15 amino acids. The CDR3 region has the DNA TGCGCCAGCAGCCCTAGACAGGGAACCAAAAACATTCAGTACTTC. Translating it yields CASSPRQGTKNIQYF. Using reference TRBV5-1 and TRBJ2-4 for the parts outside the CDR3, the full variable domain is KAGVTQTPRYLIKTRGQQVTLSCSPISGHRSVSWYQQTPGQGLQFLFEYFSETQRNKGNFPGRFSGRQFSNSRSEMNVSTLELGDSALYLCASSPRQGTKNIQYFGAGTRLSVL.

The gene calls are TRBV7-3 and TRBJ2-3; 14 positions match TRBD2. This CDR3 spans 15 amino acids. Germline loops: CDR1 SGHTA, CDR2 FQGTGA. V was clipped by 5 bases and J by 6 bases; unmatched bases: 4. In nucleotides, the CDR3 is TGTGCCAGCAGCATAGGGACTAGCGGGAGTGATACGCAGTATTTT. It translates to CASSIGTSGSDTQYF.

The rearrangement links TRBV4-2 to TRBJ1-1; 11 nucleotides agree with TRBD1. CDR3 size: 17 residues. From germline, CDR1 is LGHNA and CDR2 YNFKEQ. V shed 3 bases, J shed 3 bases, and the junction held 9 bases outside the gene matches. CDR3 residues: CASSQAPGQGVHTEAFF. The CDR3 DNA is TGTGCCAGCAGCCAGGCCCCGGGACAGGGGGTTCACACTGAAGCTTTCTTT.

DNA for the CDR3: TGTGCCAGCAGTTTAGGGGAGTGGGCTATTAATTCACCCCTCCACTTT. Translation gives CASSLGEWAINSPLHF. This chain uses TRBV27 with TRBJ1-6; no clear D gene. The V and J ends lost 2 bases and 6 bases respectively, with 14 bases between them. This CDR3 contains 16 residues. Germline values: CDR1 MNHEY, CDR2 SMNVEV (reference sequence).